The 22 T cell receptor beta chains below come from one sample, sequenced in a study of T cell responses to AZD1222 COVID-19 vaccine. Sequenced by immunoSEQ multiplex PCR; TCRdb stores in-frame clones only, minus some. The sample includes 150,000 to 200,000 clones, 85% to 95% seen only once; the top ten take about 0.9%. Sequencing used peripheral blood, obtained on day 0 of AZD1222 vaccination. These receptors all stem from an adult in good health.

This clone was counted a single time. The V and J genes are TRBV30 and TRBJ2-6; D unclear. V was pared by 0 bases and J by 1 base, with 7 bases between. The CDR3 is 15 amino acids. Germline CDR1 reads GTSNPN; CDR2 reads SVGIG (reference sequence). CDR3 nucleotide sequence: TGTGCCTGGAGTGTAATGGGGTCTGGGGCCAACGTCCTGACTTTC. Its protein product is CAWSVMGSGANVLTF.

The sample holds one count of this clone. V usage is TRBV2 and J usage is TRBJ2-2, with 9 bases that match TRBD1. CDR3 length equals 12 residues. Germline CDR1 reads SNHLY; CDR2 reads FYNNEI. J was trimmed by 6 bases and V by 8 bases; bases with no gene match: 1. The CDR3 DNA reads as TGTGCCAGCGGACAGGGGCCCGGGGAGCTGTTTTTT. Its translation is CASGQGPGELFF.

V gene TRBV10-3 combines with J gene TRBJ1-1; D possibly corresponds to TRBD1 (6 bases). The CDR3 is 15 amino acids. Germline V gives CDR1 ENHRY, CDR2 SYGVKD. V shed 7 bases and J shed 0 bases, with 15 bases lying between them. CDR3 loop: CAINQGSGVNTEAFF. The CDR3 bases are TGTGCCATCAACCAGGGGTCGGGGGTGAACACTGAAGCTTTCTTT.

The chain has TRBV11-2 and TRBJ1-1, with unresolved D. This CDR3 is 14 amino acids long. Trimming cost V 2 bases and J 1 base, with 8 bases left between them. The germline CDR1 and CDR2 sequences are SGHAT and FQNNGV. The CDR3 is CASSLPLANTEAFF. CDR3 DNA: TGTGCCAGCAGCTTACCCCTTGCGAACACTGAAGCTTTCTTT.

The chain has TRBV5-6 and TRBJ2-5; D is unresolved. CDR3 size: 12 residues. V shed 3 bases and J shed 5 bases, with 8 bases lying between them. Germline CDR1 is SGHDT and CDR2 is YYEEEE. The chain's CDR3 is CASSSTRETQYF. The CDR3 region has the DNA TGTGCCAGCAGCTCGACTCGGGAGACCCAGTACTTC.

In its sample, this clone was seen once. This rearrangement joins TRBV6-2 or TRBV6-3 to TRBJ2-3; no reliable D call. Germline V CDR1 and CDR2: MNHEY, SVGEGT. V dropped 5 bases and J dropped 2 bases, with 14 bases sitting between them. The length of the CDR3 is 15 residues. The CDR3 reads CASSLEARTTDTQYF. For the CDR3, the DNA is TGTGCCAGCAGTCTCGAGGCTAGGACCACAGATACGCAGTATTTT.

Written as DNA, the CDR3 is TGTGCCAGCAGCTCAGGCTTCACTAATGAAAAACTGTTTTTT. Protein product: CASSSGFTNEKLFF. The chain combines TRBV7-9 with TRBJ1-4; no clear D gene. CDR3 length equals 14 residues. Trimming removed 4 bases at V and 2 bases at J, with 8 bases between. Germline V CDR1 and CDR2: SEHNR, FQNEAQ (reference sequence).

V gene TRBV9 combines with J gene TRBJ1-6, with 7 bases identical to TRBD1. Per the germline V gene, CDR1 is SGDLS and CDR2 is YYNGEE. The CDR3 length is 15 residues. J was trimmed by 8 bases and V by 1 base; bases with no gene match: 6. In DNA form, the CDR3 reads TGTGCCAGCAGCGTATCGGGACAGAGAGATTCACCCCTCCACTTT. Its translation: CASSVSGQRDSPLHF.

This clone was found once. The gene calls are TRBV27 and TRBJ2-7; no clear D gene. Germline V lookup: CDR1 MNHEY, CDR2 SMNVEV (reference sequence). The CDR3 is made up of 15 amino acids. Trimming took off 4 bases at V and 7 bases at J, with 20 bases between the two ends. CDR3 bases: TGTGCCAGCAGTTCCCCACTAAGAGCAGTAGGGGAGCAGTACTTC. This encodes CASSSPLRAVGEQYF.

The V call is TRBV6-5, the J call TRBJ1-5; D gene uncertain. This CDR3 has 14 amino acids. CDR1 is MNHEY and CDR2 is SVGAGI in the germline V gene. V was pared by 5 bases and J by 3 bases, with 11 bases between. The CDR3 DNA reads TGTGCCAGCAGTCCCCGGGCCTACAATCAGCCCCAGCATTTT. Encoded protein: CASSPRAYNQPQHF.

CDR3 region: CASSVSSTGNYGYTF. In nucleotides, the CDR3 is TGTGCCAGCAGCGTTTCCTCTACAGGGAACTATGGCTACACCTTC. The chain combines TRBV7-2 with TRBJ1-2, with a tentative D call TRBD1 (6 bases). V lost 5 bases to trimming and J lost 2 bases, with 15 bases between them. The germline CDR1 and CDR2 sequences are SGHTA and FQGNSA. The CDR3 is 15 amino acids.

This sequence joins TRBV5-1 and TRBJ1-1; D is undetermined. The CDR3 length is 15 residues. CDR1 is SGHRS and CDR2 is YFSETQ in the germline V gene. Between the trimmed V and J ends, which lost 0 bases and 3 bases, there was a span of 12 bases. This CDR3 is CASSLEAGAYTEAFF. CDR3 sequence (DNA): TGCGCCAGCAGCTTGGAGGCAGGTGCTTACACTGAAGCTTTCTTT.

V usage is TRBV19 and J usage is TRBJ2-2, with D maybe TRBD2 (5 bases). Germline loops: CDR1 LNHDA, CDR2 SQIVND (reference sequence). This CDR3 spans 15 amino acids. Between the trimmed V and J ends, which lost 4 bases and 0 bases, there was a span of 9 bases. In DNA, the CDR3 is TGTGCCAGTAGTAGAGGAGGTCCGAACACCGGGGAGCTGTTTTTT. Translated, it gives CASSRGGPNTGELFF.

This chain joins TRBV24-1 and TRBJ2-1; TRBD2 is a possible D gene (5 bases). From germline, CDR1 is KGHDR and CDR2 SFDVKD. This CDR3 contains 13 residues. Trimming took 8 bases from V and 6 from J, leaving 13 bases between them. The CDR3 loop is CATMQTEGNEQFF. The DNA for the CDR3 is TGTGCCACCATGCAAACAGAGGGCAATGAGCAGTTCTTC.

The chain has TRBV9 and TRBJ2-1; possible D gene TRBD1, 6 bases. CDR1 SGDLS and CDR2 YYNGEE come from the germline V gene. The length of the CDR3 is 14 residues. The V end was cut by 0 bases, the J end by 10 bases, with 14 bases between. In DNA, the CDR3 is TGTGCCAGCAGCGTAGGTGGGGGCTTCGGAGAGCAGTTCTTC. Amino acids: CASSVGGGFGEQFF. Variable domain in full (rest from reference TRBV9 and TRBJ2-1): DSGVTQTPKHLITATGQRVTLRCSPRSGDLSVYWYQQSLDQGLQFLIQYYNGEERAKGNILERFSAQQFPDLHSELNLSSLELGDSALYFCASSVGGGFGEQFFGPGTRLTVL.

The gene calls are TRBV6-5 and TRBJ1-5; weak D call: TRBD1 (5 bases). Trimming removed 11 bases from V and 3 bases from J, with 14 bases in between. The CDR3 is 13 amino acids. Germline-derived CDR1 and CDR2 are MNHEY and SVGAGI. DNA of the CDR3: TGTGCCGCGAGCGGGACGGTCAATCAGCCCCAGCATTTT. It yields the protein CAASGTVNQPQHF.

This rearrangement joins TRBV12-3 or TRBV12-4 to TRBJ1-1; D ambiguous. Trimming pared 6 bases from V and 5 bases from J, leaving 13 bases between. There are 13 residues in the CDR3. The DNA for the CDR3 is TGTGCCAGCAGCCCCTTAATGGAAACTGAAGCTTTCTTT. This encodes CASSPLMETEAFF.

The rearrangement links TRBV6-6 to TRBJ2-6; D is ambiguous. The CDR3 totals 14 residues. V was pared by 8 bases and J by 2 bases, with 10 bases between. Germline CDR1 MNHNY, CDR2 SVGAGI (reference sequence). CDR3 in amino acids: CASSTRPGANVLTF. Here the CDR3 DNA reads TGTGCCAGCTCGACGAGACCTGGGGCCAACGTCCTGACTTTC.

Regarding this clone: Given the absence of the conserved phenylalanine or tryptophan at the CDR3 end, a read error is likely. The J gene is TRBJ1-5, the V gene TRBV19, with 10 bases that match TRBD1. The CDR3 has 18 residues. The trim removed 6 bases at V and 1 base at J, leaving 12 bases unmatched. Germline V CDR1 and CDR2: LNHDA, SQIVND (reference sequence). CDR3 sequence reads: CASSQRGWGQGSNQPQHL. DNA for the CDR3: TGTGCCAGTAGCCAACGGGGGTGGGGACAGGGGAGCAATCAGCCCCAGCATCTT.

This chain uses TRBV3-1 (or the pseudogene TRBV3-2) with TRBJ2-1; D unclear. CDR3 length: 11 residues. V lost 0 bases, J lost 10 bases, and 4 bases lay in between. Germline V gene data show CDR1 as LGHDT and CDR2 as YNNKEL (reference sequence). CDR3 nucleotide sequence: TGTGCCAGCAGCCAAGAGGGGGAGCAGTTCTTC. Amino acids: CASSQEGEQFF.

The chain is built from TRBV11-3 and TRBJ2-1, with TRBD1 matching 11 bases. The CDR3 sequence is 14 residues long. Per germline, CDR1 SGHNT and CDR2 YENEEA. V lost 8 bases to trimming and J lost 7 bases; unmatched junction nucleotides: 7. The chain's CDR3 is CASSEGQGGNEQFF. DNA of the CDR3: TGTGCCAGCTCTGAGGGACAGGGGGGTAATGAGCAGTTCTTC.

The chain couples TRBV6-2 or TRBV6-3 to TRBJ1-1; TRBD1 might be the D (5 bases). This CDR3 region has 17 residues. Germline values: CDR1 MNHEY, CDR2 SVGEGT. Trimming cost V 5 bases and J 9 bases, with 28 bases left between them. CDR3 sequence reads: CASSRPTGTPEGGKAFF. The CDR3 DNA is TGTGCCAGCAGTCGTCCCACCGGGACCCCCGAAGGAGGGAAAGCTTTCTTT.